A selection of T cell receptor beta chains follows, all from one sample in a study of T cell responses to AZD1222 COVID-19 vaccine. Assay used: immunoSEQ multiplex PCR; TCRdb lists only in-frame clones, some missing. The table lists about 140,000 clones, approximately 90% of them singletons, with roughly 2.8% in the top ten. This specimen was peripheral blood, taken on day 0 of AZD1222 vaccination. These TCRs come from an adult in good health. Each CDR3 is given with its conserved first and last residue. The D gene is left open where the match is weak. Expanded clones get a size class; other rows say once, few or many, or leave the size out.

>.|.|TRBV5-1|TRBJ2-3
CASSPFGQVSTDTQYF
TGCGCCAGCAGCCCCTTCGGGCAGGTAAGCACAGATACGCAGTATTTT
>.|.|TRBV5-4|TRBJ1-6
CASSWRVNSPLHF
TGTGCCAGCAGCTGGAGAGTGAATTCACCCCTCCACTTT
>.|.|TRBV7-2|TRBJ2-1
CASSLARGPYNEQFF
TGTGCCAGCAGTTTGGCTCGGGGGCCTTACAATGAGCAGTTCTTC
>.|.|TRBV5-4|TRBJ2-1
CASSLVGTDEQFF
TGTGCCAGCAGCTTGGTTGGTACCGATGAGCAGTTCTTC
>.|.|TRBV18|TRBJ2-3
CASSPRGPPDTQYF
TGTGCCAGCTCACCACGGGGGCCTCCAGATACGCAGTATTTT
>TRBD1|.|TRBV30|TRBJ1-1
CAWSLQGEPEAFF
TGTGCCTGGAGCCTACAGGGGGAACCTGAAGCTTTCTTT
>.|.|TRBV14|TRBJ1-1
CASSRTKYRELNTEAFF
TGTGCCAGCAGCCGGACGAAATACAGGGAATTGAACACTGAAGCTTTCTTT
>.|.|TRBV6-1|TRBJ2-7
CASSESQGRYEQYF
TGTGCCAGCAGTGAATCGCAGGGGAGGTACGAGCAGTACTTC
>TRBD1|.|TRBV7-3|TRBJ2-5
CASSLGQGAEETQYF
TGTGCCAGCAGCCTGGGACAGGGGGCAGAAGAGACCCAGTACTTC
>TRBD1|.|TRBV3-1/TRBV3-2|TRBJ2-1
CASSQDQGGPYNEQFF
TGTGCCAGCAGCCAAGATCAAGGGGGCCCCTACAATGAGCAGTTCTTC
>.|.|TRBV9|TRBJ1-2
CASSVVSGTYGYTF
TGTGCCAGCAGCGTAGTTTCAGGGACCTATGGCTACACCTTC
>TRBD1|.|TRBV5-1|TRBJ1-6
CASSNRDRGNSPLHF
TGCGCCAGCAGCAACCGGGACAGGGGCAATTCACCCCTCCACTTT
>.|.|TRBV19|TRBJ2-2
CATQGQPNTGELFF
TGTGCCACCCAAGGACAGCCGAACACCGGGGAGCTGTTTTTT
>TRBD2|.|TRBV7-2|TRBJ2-3
CASSPSTSGPSTDTQYF
TGTGCCAGCAGCCCCTCGACTAGCGGCCCTAGCACAGATACGCAGTATTTT
>.|.|TRBV11-3|TRBJ2-7
CASSSLRSSREQYF
TGTGCCAGCAGCTCGTTACGTAGTTCCCGCGAGCAGTACTTC
>.|.|TRBV7-3|TRBJ2-3
CASSLKDPYTDTQYF
TGTGCCAGCAGCTTAAAGGACCCTTACACAGATACGCAGTATTTT
>.|.|TRBV19|TRBJ1-5
CASISTGSYQPQHF
TGTGCCAGTATTAGTACAGGCAGCTATCAGCCCCAGCATTTT
>TRBD1|.|TRBV27|TRBJ2-7
CASSLRTGSEQYF
TGTGCCAGCAGTTTGCGGACAGGGAGCGAGCAGTACTTC
>TRBD2|once|TRBV2|TRBJ2-5
CASRGRAETQYF
TGTGCCAGCAGGGGGAGGGCGGAGACCCAGTACTTC
>.|.|TRBV5-4|TRBJ1-2
CASSLFRGSGYGYTF
TGTGCCAGCAGCTTGTTTCGGGGCAGCGGCTATGGCTACACCTTC
>.|.|TRBV5-5|TRBJ2-7
CASSLLGAPDEQYF
TGTGCCAGCAGCTTGCTGGGGGCGCCCGACGAGCAGTACTTC
>.|.|TRBV18|TRBJ1-6
CASSPEGQGSPLHF
TGTGCCAGCTCACCGGAAGGACAAGGCTCACCCCTCCACTTT